This T cell receptor beta chain appears in the sequencing data of a study of tumor-infiltrating lymphocytes in primary liver carcinoma (dated by TCRdb to 2016 to 2017). Background on the whole study: Hepatocellular carcinoma (four) or combined HCC and intrahepatic cholangiocarcinoma (one) was present in the five patients, who were three men and two women aged 30 to 69 years. The five patients had tumors staged T1-T3 N0M0, with maximum diameters ranging from about 4.2 to 10 cm. Roughly 3.65 to 8 million productive TCRbeta reads were obtained per sample, and no significant difference in read depth was found between tissue types. TCRbeta repertoire sequencing, expression microarrays and whole-exome sequencing were combined in the study across five regions of each liver tumor, with adjacent normal tissue and blood also included. TCRbeta repertoire sequencing covered 35 specimens from 5 patients: around 25 tumor regions, 5 adjacent noncancerous liver tissues and 5 peripheral blood samples. To link TCRbeta repertoire diversity to the local molecular phenotype, the 25 tumor region samples were profiled with Agilent mRNA microarrays. Reproducibility between technical replicate repertoires was high, with correlation coefficients above 0.98 and mean shared-clone rates roughly 0.87. General conclusions and limits of the study: Consistent with antigen-driven expansion, pairs of tumor regions showed higher repertoire overlap (mean roughly 35%) than either tumor-adjacent pairs (roughly 17%) or tumor-blood pairs (about 15%). The study included only four to six patients, and the authors note findings should be validated in a larger study. Since the samples were bulk and unsorted, there was no way to compare CD4+ and CD8+ T cell repertoires. The top 250 clones accounted for a significantly greater share of the repertoire in tumors than in blood (p = 0.039). Only roughly 7-24% of top clones appeared in all five regions of a tumor, which suggests that tumor-infiltrating T cells are spatially heterogeneous. Because only the TCR beta chain was sequenced and unpaired alpha chains were not captured, true repertoire diversity is likely underestimated.

A constant-region primer and ProtoScript II reverse transcriptase were used to reverse-transcribe TCRbeta-specific cDNA from about 0.55 ug total RNA. Three nested multiplex PCR rounds, following a slightly modified ARM-PCR procedure, were used to build the TCRbeta libraries. Multiplex TRBV1-TRBV30 forward primers and a Cbeta reverse primer were used in the first two PCR rounds, each of which was run for roughly 9 cycles. A final 25-cycle PCR with Deep VentR polymerase added sample barcodes and Illumina adapters. Before sequencing, amplicons of 200-500 bp were gel-purified using a QIAquick gel extraction kit. An Illumina HiSeq 2500 was used to sequence the TCRbeta amplicons, generating 250-bp paired-end reads. Under the source paper's analysis protocol: Quality trimming of reads was performed with Trimmomatic v0.33, and paired reads were merged with FLASH v1.2.11 so that full CDR3 sequences could be recovered. V, D and J germline segments were assigned to the rearranged TCRbeta sequences by MiGEC v1.2.1b. Clonotype statistics and Shannon-Wiener diversity indices were computed with VDJtools v1.0.0. Except for diversity analysis, only the 250 most abundant clonotypes of each sample were used in subsequent analyses to reduce sampling bias. TCRdb reworked the public reads: Q25 trimming with fastp, MiXCR clone assembly, productive beta chains retained. Each record represents a unique CDR3 protein, reported with the most common genes and DNA among its rows. The V and J calls here are based on TCRdb, not the publication. This sample comprises 100,000 or so distinct CDR3 sequences, roughly 80% of them detected only once. The ten most abundant clones make up approximately 18% of the sample.

The germline V gene supplies CDR1 MGHRA and CDR2 YSYEKL. The CDR3 has 17 amino acids, counting the end cysteine and phenylalanine. Only the CDR3 region is kept as DNA, spanning 51 bases read in frame from base 1. Without any cell sorting, total RNA and DNA were co-extracted from roughly 20-30 mg of bulk tissue using the AllPrep DNA/RNA mini kit. Surgical resection was performed in China between late 2015 and 2016 on 5 or 6 patients with histopathologically diagnosed primary liver carcinoma. Patients had chronic HBV infection and were treatment-naive at sampling. Five spatially separated regions were sampled from each tumor: the superior, inferior, left-lateral and right-lateral poles, plus the tumor centre. Histology showed that every tumor sample contained more than 80% viable tumor cells. Pieces of fresh tumor and adjacent tissue were cut in half, with one half kept in RNAlater at -80 degrees C and the other half sent for histology.

About this clonotype: Its recognized antigen is unknown. A junction end diverges from the germline sequence, so it may reflect a read error.

Recombination joined TRBV4-1 with TRBJ2-1; the central 8 bases match TRBD1. Sequenced input: liver tumor tissue from sampling region 3. In the paper's terms, the cell subset or site label means: tumor region T3, left-lateral pole. The sequence was collected from a man aged 40-49 years with primary liver carcinoma and hepatitis B virus infection. CDR3 sequence: CASSQVGTGGGVTEQLF. The DNA reads as follows: TGCGCCAGCAGCCAAGTAGGGACAGGTGGTGGGGTAACTGAGCAGTTATTC.